This paragraph covers one TCR beta chain sequence. Its specific antigen is unknown. The input lacks base qualities; no much larger clone sits a single base away. This sample stems from a study of cytomegalovirus exposure and HLA in healthy donors (dated by TCRdb to about 2017). Study-level background: An earlier analysis of 587 of the donors reported around 280 Gb of sequence data and roughly 120 million unique TCR beta sequences obtained from about 180 million T cells. An early release covering around 630 HLA-typed donors comprised approximately 290 gigabases of sequencing data and around 85 million unique TCR sequences. Of the 300 to 500 genotyped donors, over 80% were placed in the genetic ancestry cluster associated with self-reported Caucasian donors. The study aimed to test whether cataloging public T cell receptors could reveal signatures of past pathogen exposure. The study used immunosequencing to profile the T cell repertoires of several hundred subjects and linked those repertoires to cytomegalovirus serostatus. Along with the approximately 600-subject first cohort, a separate validation cohort of over a hundred different subjects was used. To predict cytomegalovirus infection status, the study brought together high-throughput TCR immunosequencing, statistical association of individual TCRs with disease status, and machine learning. In a later analysis, previously published TCR beta repertoires from 550 to 700 donors were re-analyzed and high-resolution HLA genotyping was added so that TCR occurrence patterns could be studied. The later analysis used no new phenotypic data to find candidate immune exposures, relying instead on TCR beta sequences and their occurrence across donors. An earlier analysis of 450 to 750 of the donors used high-throughput TCR beta sequencing to judge whether each TCR beta V gene segment behaved as functional or pseudogenic. Donor age, sex, ethnicity and CMV serostatus were collected together with the repertoire data. A later genetic analysis used genome-wide SNP genotypes for about three fifths of the 666 donors, treating that subset as a discovery cohort. Every repertoire in the discovery cohort had been generated on one and the same sequencing platform. Both class I and class II loci were covered by HLA typing, at four-digit resolution. Typing coverage differed by locus: A, B, C, DRB1 and DQB1 were typed in roughly 620-630 donors, DQA1 in 522, DPA1 in 600 to 610, and DPB1 in 472. About five DR-DQ haplotypes were treated as single units for association and clustering because of strong linkage in the cohort. Among 398 genotyped donors of the cohort, an average of around 240,000 unique TCR beta nucleotide sequences were sequenced per donor, roughly 20% of them non-productive. Beyond this particular receptor, the publication reports: Specific HLA alleles were associated with 16,951 TCR beta sequences at a false discovery rate of 0.05 in a later analysis. While some public TCRs were present in many individuals, most TCR sequences turned up only very rarely across donors. Correlated functional status among segregating V segments might reflect linkage disequilibrium, but an unknown experimental factor could not be ruled out. According to a later analysis, TCR association rates differed among HLA loci, with DRB1 alleles showing the most associated TCRs and HLA-C alleles showing the fewest. Over 15 rarely observed V segments, including chromosome 9 orphons, were excluded from the earlier analysis of approximately 500 of the donors because counts were too low. In a later analysis, HLA-associated TCR beta chains showed more clonal expansion and lower generation probabilities than non-associated chains that were equally common. A further reported finding was that TCR beta sequences accurately predicted the HLA-A and HLA-B alleles for most subjects in the first cohort. Sequencing depth was assumed to be roughly uniform across donors in the presence/absence analyses, though that assumption may not hold. Most CMV-associated TCR beta chains appeared to be HLA-restricted in a later analysis, and the HLA associations seemed to be driven largely by CMV exposure. A group of highly shared sequence variants was considered likely to be a technical artifact of the sequencing pipeline. In an earlier analysis of 587 of the donors, most TCR beta V segments were observed in productive rearrangements about 87% or about 30% of the time, broadly matching IMGT annotations. A total of fewer than 200 TCR beta chains were listed by the study as associated with cytomegalovirus. Strong co-occurrence of HLA alleles, especially DR and DQ, made assigning TCR associations to individual alleles difficult. The authors suggested that the approach could potentially be extended to other disease states and immunological phenotypes. The classifier was reported to diagnose cytomegalovirus status with high specificity and sensitivity in both the original cohort and the validation cohort. In a later genetic analysis, a missense DCLRE1C variant was associated with V-gene and J-gene trimming of TCR beta chains, and the association was replicated in an independent cohort. For the cohort, immune exposure information was limited to CMV serostatus. Because some donors lacked HLA typing at each locus, the association tests relied only on the typed subset. A later analysis reported that several top co-occurrence clusters appeared linked to parvovirus B19, influenza, CMV and Epstein-Barr virus. This cohort had only TCR beta chains sequenced, and the lack of alpha or paired-chain data limited which features could be detected. Because the 87-base-pair reads could not distinguish some IMGT-functional V segments, including TRBV6-2 and TRBV6-3, those segments were excluded. Three of the identified cytomegalovirus-associated TCR beta chains were confirmed in vitro to be specific for cytomegalovirus antigens. Compared with the approximately 670-donor mean, donors in an Asian-associated ancestry cluster had fewer N-insertions in productive TCRs, according to a later genetic analysis.

In the germline V gene, CDR1 corresponds to SGHRS and CDR2 to YFSETQ. Trimming at the junction amounts to 5 bases on V and 0 bases on J, and the germline ends lie 9 bases apart. The CDR3 contains 14 residues, cysteine and phenylalanine counted. The read is trimmed to its CDR3 DNA, 42 bases read in frame from base 1. The cohort consisted of 670 or so healthy bone marrow donors. Cohort members were all nominally healthy when sampled, although unrecorded immune exposures were likely present. The donor was CMV seropositive and was included in the group of some 290 seropositive cohort members. Every donor gave a peripheral blood sample, and the peripheral blood mononuclear cells from that sample were used for TCR beta sequencing. Genomic DNA was extracted from the blood cell samples with the Qiagen DNeasy Blood Extraction Kit. The library was obtained by the immunoSEQ multiplex PCR assay. For the multiplex PCR, a mixture combining 60 forward primers for TCR Vbeta segments and 13 reverse primers for TCR Jbeta segments was used. The CDR3 region of rearranged TCR beta genes was amplified from genomic DNA with a multiplex PCR assay. The Illumina HiSeq System was used to sequence the amplified TCR beta libraries as 87-base-pair reads. Per the source publication's procedure: A later analysis counted tens of millions of unique TCR beta chains across the approximately 700 repertoires, and some 11 million of these chains were shared by at least two donors. To remove PCR and sequencing errors, raw reads were error-corrected and collapsed into unique sequences using a nearest-neighbor algorithm that merged closely related sequences. To assign V, D and J gene segments, CDR3 sequences were aligned to IMGT reference sequences. For a sequence to be retained, a match of at least six nucleotides was required to both a V gene segment and a J gene segment. Rearrangements were classified as productive when the CDR3 lacked stop codons and remained in frame with V and J, and all other rearrangements were classified as non-productive. Following IMGT convention, CDR3 was defined as the stretch from the second conserved V-encoded cysteine up to the conserved J-encoded phenylalanine. Sequences without an unambiguous match to a single V gene segment were excluded from the earlier analysis of 500 to 700 of the donors. In an earlier analysis of almost 600 of the donors, a V segment was called functional when productive rearrangements were above 56.7%, and segregating when the standard deviation between donors exceeded 5%. A statistical classification framework was built to diagnose cytomegalovirus status from the catalog of TCR beta chain sequences. In a later analysis, TCR nucleotide sequences were compared against IMGT/GENE-DB human TR gene sequences so that V and J genes could be assigned. A later analysis assigned CDR3 sequences and most-parsimonious VDJ recombination scenarios with the TCRdist pipeline. A later analysis defined each TCR beta chain by its CDR3 amino acid sequence plus V-gene family, and excluded reads lacking a unique V-gene family. In a later analysis, 500 to 650 highly shared, low-generation-probability nucleotide sequences were removed to address suspected cross-contamination and a sequencing artifact. In a later analysis, a clonal expansion index was calculated for each public chain from normalized within-repertoire ranks of inferred template counts. A later analysis computed generation probabilities with a VDJ recombination model fitted to out-of-frame rearrangements, and checked the results against IGoR. In a later analysis, hypergeometric tests were used to score TCR-TCR, TCR-HLA and TCR-CMV co-occurrence, with a repertoire-size bias correction applied to TCR pairs. To estimate false discovery rates, a later analysis permuted the HLA or CMV assignments 20 times. In a later analysis, co-occurring TCRs were grouped using DBSCAN, and TCRdist sequence similarity was added for clustering within HLA-allele-positive subsets. Repertoires with fewer than 30,000 or more than 120,000 public chains, plus five repertoires with anomalous nucleotide sharing, were excluded from co-occurrence clustering. Held by TCRdb, this immuneACCESS table contains in-frame sequences only and omits some clones. Under half of the omission traces to an unresolved V gene where checked; the cause of the rest is unknown. That table is the source of V, J and clone size, and D and trimming were worked out from the DNA. The sample includes around 140,000 clones, with approximately 84% observed a single time. 1.4% of the sample belongs to the ten largest clones.

Rearrangement joined TRBV5-1 to TRBJ1-3; the D segment could be TRBD1, given 6 matching bases. The clonotype was recovered from a man under 40 in good health and CMV-seropositive. The sequencing sample was made of PBMCs. The DNA sequence is given as TGCGCCAGCAGATTACAGGGCTCTGGAAACACCATATATTTT. The translation is CASRLQGSGNTIYF.